This T cell receptor beta chain stems from a study of radiation and T cells in renal cell carcinoma. In the study overall: Nephrectomy followed 15 Gy stereotactic body radiation by 4 weeks. Study observations and caveats: From baseline, blood top tumor clonotypes peaked at 2 weeks post-radiation.

Assay: immunoSEQ multiplex PCR; the TCRdb copy retains only in-frame clones and omits some. The table has some 150,000 clones, approximately 87% seen once. The V and J ends lost 5 bases and 4 bases, in that order; junction bases with no gene match: 1. CDR1 LNHDA and CDR2 SQIVND come from the germline V gene (reference sequence). The CDR3 runs 14 residues. Points on this clone: What it binds is not known.

Regarding time point: baseline pretreatment blood. Specified treatment: 15 Gy SBRT to primary tumor, nephrectomy 4 weeks later. Serial blood draws occurred at baseline and 2 and 4 weeks post-SBRT. The tumor was a clear cell renal cell carcinoma. The source is a woman aged 50 to 65 with renal cell carcinoma. The sequences come from blood, collected from a patient whose treatment included radiotherapy and nephrectomy. The rearrangement links TRBV19 to TRBJ2-3; 12 bases match TRBD2. The CDR3 DNA reads TGTGCCAGTAGTCGACTAGCGGGGGCAGATACGCAGTATTTT. It translates to CASSRLAGADTQYF.